One and the same sample provided the 5 T cell receptor beta chains below, sequenced in a study of T-cell reconstitution after alpha-beta-depleted transplantation in children. Study-level points and caveats: Newly produced T cells mostly accounted for T-cell counts and diversity one year post-transplant.

These receptors' antigens are unknown. Unique molecular identifiers were incorporated into the prepared TCRbeta library. MiXCR, run by TCRdb on the PCR reads, gives a single entry per CDR3 protein. There are about 300,000 distinct CDR3 sequences in the sample; about 7.3% occur only once, and around 9.8% lies in the top ten. Sequences were derived from peripheral blood, sampled 360 days after TCRalphabeta/CD19-depleted stem cell transplant. These receptors were obtained from a female patient aged 2 to 10 who had a stem cell transplant for Fanconi anemia, so the T cells may come from the graft donor.

The chain combines TRBV28 with TRBJ1-2; no clear D. V lost 5 bases, J lost 8 bases, and 21 bases lay in between. The V gene's germline CDR1 is MDHEN and CDR2 SYDVKM. CDR3 length: 15 amino acids. The CDR3 is CASSPKGRPANGYTF. CDR3 bases: TGTGCCAGCAGTCCAAAAGGCAGACCGGCCAACGGCTACACCTTC.

J is TRBJ1-6 and V is TRBV20-1; 8 bases are a match to TRBD1. The CDR3 totals 13 residues. The ends lost 3 bases at V and 7 bases at J; junction bases unmatched: 2. Germline V CDR1 and CDR2: DFQATT, SNEGSKA (reference sequence). CDR3 nucleotide sequence: TGCAGTGCTAGGGACAGGGTGAATTCACCCCTCCACTTT. Translated, it gives CSARDRVNSPLHF.

In its sample, this clonotype was seen many times. The chain couples TRBV29-1 to TRBJ2-3, with 9 bases that match TRBD2. The CDR3 totals 14 residues. The germline gives CDR1 SQVTM, CDR2 ANQGSEA. With 4 bases clipped from V and 6 bases from J, the junction kept 8 bases outside the gene matches. In nucleotides, the CDR3 is TGCAGCGTTGTGGCGGGAGGGGGTGTGGATACGCAGTATTTT. Translation gives CSVVAGGGVDTQYF.

In this sample, this clonotype turned up many times. J is TRBJ2-7 and V is TRBV20-1, with D possibly TRBD1 on 6 matching bases. There are 11 residues in the CDR3. Per germline, CDR1 DFQATT and CDR2 SNEGSKA (reference sequence). V lost 3 bases and J lost 5, with 8 bases in between. The CDR3 nucleotides are TGCAGTGCTAGTCCAGGGGACGAGCAGTACGTC. It codes for CSASPGDEQYV.

This clonotype was counted many times. The rearrangement joins TRBV21-1 to TRBJ2-5; the D segment call TRBD2 is taken from the table without a DNA check. TRBV21-1 has pseudogene status. This CDR3 contains 18 residues. DNA for the CDR3: TGTGCCAGCAGCAAAGCGCGACTAGCGGGACCTTACCAAGAGACCCAGTACTTC. It codes for CASSKARLAGPYQETQYF.